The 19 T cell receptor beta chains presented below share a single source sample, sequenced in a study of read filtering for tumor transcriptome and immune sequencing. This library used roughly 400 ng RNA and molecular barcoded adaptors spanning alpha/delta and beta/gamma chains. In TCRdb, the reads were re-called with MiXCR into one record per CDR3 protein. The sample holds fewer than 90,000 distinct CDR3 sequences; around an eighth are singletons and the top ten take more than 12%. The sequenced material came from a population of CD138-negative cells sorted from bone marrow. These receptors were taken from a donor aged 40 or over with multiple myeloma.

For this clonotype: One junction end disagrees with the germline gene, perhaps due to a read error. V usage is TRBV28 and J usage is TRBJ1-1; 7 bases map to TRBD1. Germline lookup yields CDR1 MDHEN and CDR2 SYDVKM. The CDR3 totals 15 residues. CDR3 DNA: TGTGCCGCCGTGGCGGGGACAGCGCTGAACACTGATGCTTTCTTT. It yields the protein CAAVAGTALNTDAFF.

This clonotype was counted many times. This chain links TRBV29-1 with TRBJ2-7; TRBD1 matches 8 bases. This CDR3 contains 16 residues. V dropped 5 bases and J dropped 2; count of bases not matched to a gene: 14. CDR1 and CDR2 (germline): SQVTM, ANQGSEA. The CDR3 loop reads CSVRRSRTGSPYEQYF. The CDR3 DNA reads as TGCAGCGTTCGAAGATCACGGACAGGGAGTCCCTACGAGCAGTACTTC.

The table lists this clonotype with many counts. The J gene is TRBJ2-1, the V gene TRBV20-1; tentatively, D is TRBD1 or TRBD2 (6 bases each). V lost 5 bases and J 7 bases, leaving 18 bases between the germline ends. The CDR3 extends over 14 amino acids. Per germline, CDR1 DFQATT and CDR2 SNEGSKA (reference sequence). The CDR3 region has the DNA TGCAGTGCTGGAGTGGGGGGCGATTTGAATGAGCAGTTCTTC. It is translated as CSAGVGGDLNEQFF.

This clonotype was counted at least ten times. CDR3 protein: CASSSPPGRLTYNEQFF. In DNA, the CDR3 is TGTGCCAGCAGCTCCCCCCCGGGGAGGCTAACCTACAATGAGCAGTTCTTC. The gene calls are TRBV11-2 and TRBJ2-1, with D possibly being TRBD2 (6 bases). V dropped 4 bases and J dropped 2 bases, with 18 bases sitting between them. Per germline, CDR1 SGHAT and CDR2 FQNNGV. This CDR3 comprises 17 residues.

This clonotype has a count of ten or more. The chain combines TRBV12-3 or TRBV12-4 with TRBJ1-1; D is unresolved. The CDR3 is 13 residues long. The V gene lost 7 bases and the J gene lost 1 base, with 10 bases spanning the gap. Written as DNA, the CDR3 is TGTGCCAGCAATCGACTGGGGAACACTGAAGCTTTCTTT. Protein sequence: CASNRLGNTEAFF.

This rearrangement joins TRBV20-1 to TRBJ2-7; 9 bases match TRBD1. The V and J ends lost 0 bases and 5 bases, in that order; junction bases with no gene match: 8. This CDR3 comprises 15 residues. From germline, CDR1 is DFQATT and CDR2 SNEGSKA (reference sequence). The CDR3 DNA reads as TGCAGTGCTAGAGATCGGGGACAGGGTATCGACGAGCAGTACTTC. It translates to CSARDRGQGIDEQYF.

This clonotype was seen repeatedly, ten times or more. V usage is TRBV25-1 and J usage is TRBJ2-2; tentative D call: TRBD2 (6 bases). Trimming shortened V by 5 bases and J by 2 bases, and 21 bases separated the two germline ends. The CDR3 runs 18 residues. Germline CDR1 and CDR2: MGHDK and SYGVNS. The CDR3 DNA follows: TGTGCCAGCAGTCCCCGGCTGGGGCTGGGGGGAAACACCGGGGAGCTGTTTTTT. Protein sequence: CASSPRLGLGGNTGELFF.

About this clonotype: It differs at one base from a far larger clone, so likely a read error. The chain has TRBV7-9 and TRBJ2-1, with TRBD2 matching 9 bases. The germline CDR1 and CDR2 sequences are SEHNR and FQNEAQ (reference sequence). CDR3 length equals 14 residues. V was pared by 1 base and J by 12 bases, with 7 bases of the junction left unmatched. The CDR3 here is CASSLDSGSYGQFF. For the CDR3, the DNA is TGTGCCAGCAGCTTAGATAGCGGGAGCTATGGGCAGTTCTTC.

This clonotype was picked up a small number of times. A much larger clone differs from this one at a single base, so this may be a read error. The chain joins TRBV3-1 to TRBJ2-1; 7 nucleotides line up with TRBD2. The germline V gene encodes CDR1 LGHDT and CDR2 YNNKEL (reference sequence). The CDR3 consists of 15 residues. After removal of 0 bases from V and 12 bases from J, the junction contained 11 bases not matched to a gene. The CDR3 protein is CASSQDEGRAYVQFF. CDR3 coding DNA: TGTGCCAGCAGCCAAGATGAAGGGAGGGCCTATGTGCAGTTCTTC.

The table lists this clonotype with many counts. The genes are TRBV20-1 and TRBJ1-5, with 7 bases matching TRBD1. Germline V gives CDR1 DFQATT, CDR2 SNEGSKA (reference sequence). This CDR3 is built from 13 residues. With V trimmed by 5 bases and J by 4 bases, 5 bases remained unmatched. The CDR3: CSAPDRVNQPQHF. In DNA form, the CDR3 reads TGCAGTGCTCCCGACAGGGTGAATCAGCCCCAGCATTTT.

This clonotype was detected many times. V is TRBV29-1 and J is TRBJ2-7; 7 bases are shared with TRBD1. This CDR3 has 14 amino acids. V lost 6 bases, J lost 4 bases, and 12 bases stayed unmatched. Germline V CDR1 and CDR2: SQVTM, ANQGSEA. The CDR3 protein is CSVASRGPPYEQYF. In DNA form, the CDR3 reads TGCAGCGTCGCCTCGAGGGGGCCCCCTTACGAGCAGTACTTC.

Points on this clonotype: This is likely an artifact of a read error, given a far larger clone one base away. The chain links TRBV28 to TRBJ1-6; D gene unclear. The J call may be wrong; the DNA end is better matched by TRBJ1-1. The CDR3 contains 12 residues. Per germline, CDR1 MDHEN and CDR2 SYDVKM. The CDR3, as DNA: TGTGCCAGCAGTTTGCGCGGGGCTGAAGCTTTCTTT. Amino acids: CASSLRGAEAFF.

The CDR3 region is CSARLGTSGSYEQYF. The CDR3 DNA sequence: TGCAGTGCTAGGTTGGGGACTAGCGGGAGCTACGAGCAGTACTTC. The V call is TRBV20-1, the J call TRBJ2-7, with 14 bases aligning to TRBD2. The CDR3 totals 15 residues. Looked up from germline, CDR1 is DFQATT and CDR2 is SNEGSKA (reference sequence). V lost 3 bases to trimming and J lost 3 bases; unmatched junction nucleotides: 4.

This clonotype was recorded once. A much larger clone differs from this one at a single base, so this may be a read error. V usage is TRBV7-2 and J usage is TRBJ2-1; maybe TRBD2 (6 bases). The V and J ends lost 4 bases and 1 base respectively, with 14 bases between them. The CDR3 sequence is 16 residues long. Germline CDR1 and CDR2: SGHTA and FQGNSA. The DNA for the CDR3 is TGTGCCAGCAGCTCTTACCTCAGCGGGTCCTACAATGAGCAGTTCTTC. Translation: CASSSYLSGSYNEQFF.

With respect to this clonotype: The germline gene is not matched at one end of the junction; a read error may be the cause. The DNA for the CDR3 is TGTGCCAGCAGCCATCAAGGGGGACTAGCGGGTACCTACAATGGGCAGTTCTTC. Residues: CASSHQGGLAGTYNGQFF. The chain is built from TRBV7-9 and TRBJ2-1, with 12 nucleotides matching TRBD2. The CDR3 has 18 amino acids. Germline assignment: CDR1 SEHNR and CDR2 FQNEAQ (reference sequence).

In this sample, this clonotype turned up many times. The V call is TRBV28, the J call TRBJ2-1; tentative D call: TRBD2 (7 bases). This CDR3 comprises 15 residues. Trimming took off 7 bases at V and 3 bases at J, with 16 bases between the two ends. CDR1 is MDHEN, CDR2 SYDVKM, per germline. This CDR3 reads CASTQGGGVYNEQFF. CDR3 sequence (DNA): TGTGCCAGCACCCAAGGGGGGGGTGTCTACAATGAGCAGTTCTTC. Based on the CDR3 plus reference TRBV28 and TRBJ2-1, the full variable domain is DVKVTQSSRYLVKRTGEKVFLECVQDMDHENMFWYRQDPGLGLRLIYFSYDVKMKEKGDIPEGYSVSREKKERFSLILESASTNQTSMYLCASTQGGGVYNEQFFGPGTRLTVL.

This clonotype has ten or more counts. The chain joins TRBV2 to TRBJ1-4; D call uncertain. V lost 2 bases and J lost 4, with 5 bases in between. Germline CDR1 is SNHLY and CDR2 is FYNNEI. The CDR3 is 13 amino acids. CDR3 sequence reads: CASSEQFNEKLFF. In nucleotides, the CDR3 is TGTGCCAGCAGTGAACAGTTTAATGAAAAACTGTTTTTT.

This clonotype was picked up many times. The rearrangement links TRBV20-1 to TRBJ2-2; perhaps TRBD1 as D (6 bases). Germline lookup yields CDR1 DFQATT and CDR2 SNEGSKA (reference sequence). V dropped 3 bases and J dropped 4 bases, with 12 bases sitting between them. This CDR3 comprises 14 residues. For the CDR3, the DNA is TGCAGTGCTAGCAAGGACAGTATCACCGGGGAGCTGTTTTTT. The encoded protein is CSASKDSITGELFF.

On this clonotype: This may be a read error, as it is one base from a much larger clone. CDR3 nucleotides: TGCAGTGCTAATCCGGACGGGGCAAGAGCTTATGGCTACACCTTC. Amino acid sequence: CSANPDGARAYGYTF. The chain uses TRBV20-1 and TRBJ1-2; tentative D call: TRBD1 (5 bases). The CDR3 length is 15 residues. The germline V gene encodes CDR1 DFQATT and CDR2 SNEGSKA (reference sequence). V was clipped by 4 bases and J by 5 bases, with 20 bases between them.